These T cell receptor beta chains were read from a single sample in a study of synovial regulatory T cells in juvenile arthritis. Method: immunoSEQ multiplex PCR; TCRdb's copy keeps in-frame clones and lacks some. The sample has 2,200 or so clones. Source material: Treg cells from the synovium. The source of these receptors is a donor between 2 and 29 years old with juvenile idiopathic arthritis. Each CDR3 is given with its conserved first and last residue. A clone size is listed for some rows: how often the clone was seen (once, few, many), or a class if it is expanded.

. | TRBJ2-5 | TRBV5-1 | CASSFTTGAETQYF
medium-sized | TRBJ2-7 | TRBV7-6 | CASSLGREPSYEQYF
medium-sized | TRBJ1-2 | TRBV6-6 | CASSLGDYGYTF
. | TRBJ2-5 | TRBV29-1 | CSVFRDRVETQYF
medium-sized | TRBJ1-2 | TRBV28 | CASSPPDRAYGYTF
medium-sized | TRBJ2-7 | TRBV10-2 | CASRLTSGGSYEQYF
. | TRBJ2-5 | TRBV7-9 | CASSLEAGSEGTQYF
medium-sized | TRBJ1-2 | TRBV5-1 | CASSFGTGFGYGYTF
medium-sized | TRBJ2-2 | TRBV25-1 | CASKRDTGELFF
medium-sized | TRBJ1-6 | TRBV10-3 | CAISLDGNSPLHF